The 6 T cell receptor beta chains listed next were all sequenced from one sample in a study of blood T cell repertoires in COVID-19. Sequenced by immunoSEQ multiplex PCR; TCRdb stores in-frame clones only, minus some. The top ten hold approximately 1.2% of the sample, which has about 400,000 clones, roughly 90% seen once. The material sequenced was peripheral blood. The receptor source for this set is a man aged 35 to 55 with acute or convalescent COVID-19.

This chain joins TRBV27 and TRBJ2-3, with D perhaps TRBD2 (5 bases). The length of the CDR3 is 16 residues. Trimming pared 5 bases from V and 2 bases from J, leaving 17 bases between. Germline CDR1 is MNHEY and CDR2 is SMNVEV (reference sequence). The CDR3 reads CASSRRTGSLTDTQYF. The CDR3 coding sequence is TGTGCCAGCAGTCGCCGGACTGGATCCCTCACAGATACGCAGTATTTT.

CDR3 DNA sequence: TGTGCCAGCAGTTTAGAGACAGAACGAAGCAATCAGCCCCAGCATTTT. This sequence encodes CASSLETERSNQPQHF. This chain joins TRBV27 and TRBJ1-5, with D perhaps matching TRBD1 (5 bases). CDR1 and CDR2 from the germline V gene are MNHEY and SMNVEV (reference sequence). V was clipped by 2 bases and J by 1 base, with 12 bases between them. CDR3 length: 16 amino acids.

The rearrangement uses TRBV11-3 and TRBJ2-1, with a possible D match to TRBD1 (5 bases). This CDR3 contains 12 residues. The germline CDR1 and CDR2 sequences are SGHNT and YENEEA. With 4 bases removed from V and 6 bases from J, the gap between germline ends came to 7 bases. This CDR3 is CASSSQGNEQFF. The CDR3 DNA sequence: TGTGCCAGCAGCTCCCAGGGCAATGAGCAGTTCTTC.

The gene calls are TRBV5-1 and TRBJ1-1, with 7 positions matching TRBD1. Germline loops: CDR1 SGHRS, CDR2 YFSETQ. The CDR3 contains 16 residues. The V and J ends lost 2 bases and 3 bases, in that order; junction bases with no gene match: 10. The CDR3 DNA reads TGCGCCAGCAGCTTTAGAGGGGGCGCGGGTGACACTGAAGCTTTCTTT. Its translation is CASSFRGGAGDTEAFF.

The J gene is TRBJ2-4, the V gene TRBV12-3 or TRBV12-4; D might be TRBD2 (5 bases). This CDR3 is 13 amino acids long. Trimming shortened V by 6 bases and J by 0 bases, and 6 bases separated the two germline ends. As DNA, the CDR3 is TGTGCCAGCAGAAGCGGAGCCAAAAACATTCAGTACTTC. Its protein is CASRSGAKNIQYF.

The gene calls are TRBV3-1 (or the pseudogene TRBV3-2) and TRBJ1-6; 8 nucleotides align to TRBD1. CDR1 and CDR2 (germline): LGHDT, YNNKEL (reference sequence). The CDR3 runs to 15 residues. The J segment lost 7 bases and the V segment lost 4 bases, leaving 6 bases of the junction unmatched. CDR3 DNA: TGTGCCAGCAGCCTGCCGAGGGACAGGAATTCACCCCTCCACTTT. Its translation: CASSLPRDRNSPLHF.